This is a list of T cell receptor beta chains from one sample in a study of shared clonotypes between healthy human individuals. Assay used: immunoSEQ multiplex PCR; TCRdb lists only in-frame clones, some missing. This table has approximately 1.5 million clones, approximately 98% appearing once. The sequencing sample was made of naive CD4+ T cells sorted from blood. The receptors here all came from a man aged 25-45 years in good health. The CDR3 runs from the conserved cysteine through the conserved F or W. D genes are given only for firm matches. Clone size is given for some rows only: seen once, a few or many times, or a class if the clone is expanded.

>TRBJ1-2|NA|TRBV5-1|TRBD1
TGCGCCAGCAGCGTAAGCCGGGACAGGGTAGTTTTGGATGGCTACACCTTC
CASSVSRDRVVLDGYTF
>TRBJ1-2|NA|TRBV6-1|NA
TGTGCCAGCAGTGAAGGGGGACGGGGCAACTATGGCTACACCTTC
CASSEGGRGNYGYTF
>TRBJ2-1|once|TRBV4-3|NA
TGCGCCAGCAGCCAAGCTGGGGGGCGGATATACAATGAGCAGTTCTTC
CASSQAGGRIYNEQFF
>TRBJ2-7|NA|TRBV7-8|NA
TGTGCCAGCAGTCATCTAGAGCTAAATTACGAGCAGTACTTC
CASSHLELNYEQYF
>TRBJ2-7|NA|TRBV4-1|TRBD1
TGCGCCAGCAGCCAAGTTCTAGGACAGGGGGCAAGGGCCTACGAGCAGTACTTC
CASSQVLGQGARAYEQYF
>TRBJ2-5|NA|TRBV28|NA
TGTGCCAGCAGCGAGGGGCTGCAAGAAGAGACCCAGTACTTC
CASSEGLQEETQYF
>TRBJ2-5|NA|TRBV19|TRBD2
TGTGCCAGTAGGTCACTAGCGGGACTCCAAGAGACCCAGTACTTC
CASRSLAGLQETQYF
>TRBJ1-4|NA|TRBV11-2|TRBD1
TGTGCCAGCAGCTCGCTACAGGGGAGGATTGAAAAACTGTTTTTT
CASSSLQGRIEKLFF
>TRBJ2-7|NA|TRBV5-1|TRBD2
TGCGCCAGCAGCATGGGGGGGACTAGAACATACGAGCAGTACTTC
CASSMGGTRTYEQYF
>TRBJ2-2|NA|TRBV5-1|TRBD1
TGCGCCAGCAGCTTATGGTTTCTGGTTGGACAGGCGAACACCGGGGAGCTGTTTTTT
CASSLWFLVGQANTGELFF
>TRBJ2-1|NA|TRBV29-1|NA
TGCAGCGTGGAGACCATTTTACGCAATGAGCAGTTCTTC
CSVETILRNEQFF
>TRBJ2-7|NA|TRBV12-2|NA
TGTGCAAGTCGCTTAATGGTCCGTCGGAGTACCTACGAGCAGTACTTC
CASRLMVRRSTYEQYF
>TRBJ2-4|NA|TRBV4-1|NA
TGCGCCAGCAGCCTTACCCAGGGGTTCAAAAACATTCAGTACTTC
CASSLTQGFKNIQYF
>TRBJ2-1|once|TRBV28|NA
TGTGCCAGCAGTCCGTACAATGAGCAGTTCTTC
CASSPYNEQFF
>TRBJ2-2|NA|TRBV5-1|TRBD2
TGCGCCAGCAGCTTGTCGCGACGCTTAGCGGGAGGAGGTACCGGGGAGCTGTTTTTT
CASSLSRRLAGGGTGELFF
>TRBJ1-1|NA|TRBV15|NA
TGTGCCACCAGCAGAGCTCTAATGATGAACACTGAAGCTTTCTTT
CATSRALMMNTEAFF
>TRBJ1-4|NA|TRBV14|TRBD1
TGTGCCAGCAGCCCACTACGGACAGGGATGGGCGAAAAACTGTTTTTT
CASSPLRTGMGEKLFF
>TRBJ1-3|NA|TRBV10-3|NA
TGTGCCATCAGGGGGTCGGAACTATCTGGAAACACCATATATTTT
CAIRGSELSGNTIYF
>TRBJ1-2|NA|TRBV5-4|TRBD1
TGTGCCAGCAGCGCGGGACAGGCGAACTATGGCTACACCTTC
CASSAGQANYGYTF
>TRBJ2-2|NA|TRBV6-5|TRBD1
TGTGCCAGCAGTTTGACAGGGCCCACCGGGGAGCTGTTTTTT
CASSLTGPTGELFF
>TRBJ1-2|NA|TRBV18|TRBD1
TGTGCCAGCTCGCAACAGGGGCACTATGGCTACACCTTC
CASSQQGHYGYTF
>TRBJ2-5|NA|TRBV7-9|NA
TGTGCCAGCAGCATGGGTCTTGTGGGGACCCAGTACTTC
CASSMGLVGTQYF
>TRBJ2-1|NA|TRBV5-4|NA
TGTGCCGTGGTATTCTCATCCAATGAGCAGTTCTTC
CAVVFSSNEQFF
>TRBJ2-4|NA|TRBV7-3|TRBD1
TGTGCCAGCAGCTTAACGACAGGGGGCGAAAACATTCAGTACTTC
CASSLTTGGENIQYF
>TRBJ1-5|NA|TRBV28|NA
TGTGCCAGCAGGGGGGGAGAGCAGCCCCAGCATTTT
CASRGGEQPQHF